Sequencing of this TCR beta chain was carried out in a study of vaccination and CD4 T cells after COVID-19. Overall study context: Controls used CEFX viral epitopes (positive), HIV-1 Nef peptides (negative), or no peptide. The study's findings and limits: Convalescent patients gained a median around 87% of their reactive clones only post-vaccination.

Sequencing of the DNA from cultured CD4+ T cells was carried out with the Oncomine TCR Beta short-read assay. It was cultured CD4+ T cells from which genomic DNA was extracted. Via MiXCR, TCRdb re-called the PCR reads, giving one row per CDR3 protein. This table has 20,000 or so distinct CDR3 sequences, roughly 46% appearing once. The treatment is: approximately 9-day PBMC culture with coronavirus spike peptide pools or control peptides (ViraFEST assay). This clonotype was picked up a small number of times. No antigen is known for it. The receptor was derived from a human donor who had recovered from COVID-19. The sequenced sample was CD4+ T cells from blood, cultured in vitro, obtained before SARS-CoV-2 vaccination.

This CDR3 reads CASSLGGRISTDTQYF. Here the CDR3 DNA reads TGTGCCAGCAGCTTAGGCGGGAGGATCTCCACAGATACGCAGTATTTT. V usage is TRBV7-2 and J usage is TRBJ2-3; the match to TRBD2 covers 8 bases. Germline CDR1 reads SGHTA; CDR2 reads FQGNSA. The CDR3 is 16 residues long. The ends lost 1 base at V and 2 bases at J; junction bases unmatched: 5.